These T cell receptor beta chains were read from a single sample in a study of spatial heterogeneity in lung cancer. TCRdb itself ran the 5' RACE reads through MiXCR, one entry per CDR3 protein. Here the sample spans approximately 100,000 distinct CDR3 sequences, less than 20% being singletons. The sample consisted of PBMCs, taken at follow-up. All receptors come from a male donor with early-stage non-small cell lung cancer. CDR3s include the opening cysteine and the closing phenylalanine or tryptophan. The order of the fields is V gene, D gene, J gene, clone size, CDR3 protein, CDR3 DNA. D genes are given only for firm matches. Rows may omit the clone size; those that give it use once, few, many or a size class.

TRBV6-2/TRBV6-3	-	TRBJ2-2	-	CASRAWRNTGELFF	TGTGCCAGCAGAGCTTGGAGGAACACCGGGGAGCTGTTTTTT
TRBV2	-	TRBJ2-7	-	CASSESSETYEQYF	TGTGCCAGCAGTGAGTCTAGCGAAACCTACGAGCAGTACTTC
TRBV18	-	TRBJ1-1	-	CASSPLTQGSNTEAFF	TGTGCCAGCTCACCACTAACGCAGGGTTCGAACACTGAAGCTTTCTTC
TRBV5-1	-	TRBJ1-4	-	CASSLGTTALNEKLFF	TGCGCCAGCAGCTTGGGTACGACAGCACTTAATGAAAAACTGTTTTTT
TRBV7-2	-	TRBJ1-5	-	CASSLGRGQPQHF	TGTGCCAGCAGCTTAGGACGCGGTCAGCCCCAGCATTTT
TRBV3-1	-	TRBJ1-4	-	CASSLAGEKLFF	TGTGCCAGCAGCCTAGCGGGTGAAAAACTGTTTTTT
TRBV30	TRBD1	TRBJ2-5	-	CAWSGDRRSRETQYF	TGTGCCTGGAGTGGGGACAGGCGGAGTCGAGAGACCCAGTACTTC
TRBV7-9	TRBD2	TRBJ2-1	few	CASSPSVLAGVSGEQFF	TGTGCCAGCAGCCCAAGCGTACTAGCGGGAGTATCGGGTGAGCAGTTCTTC
TRBV7-9	-	TRBJ2-3	few	CASRETGSTDTQYF	TGTGCCAGCAGGGAAACCGGGAGTACAGATACGCAGTATTTT
TRBV5-1	TRBD2	TRBJ2-2	-	CASSFLAGANTGELFF	TGCGCCAGCAGCTTCCTAGCGGGGGCGAACACCGGGGAGCTGTTTTTT
TRBV7-9	-	TRBJ1-6	few	CASSLDQAPLHF	TGTGCCAGCAGCTTAGATCAAGCCCCCCTCCACTTT
TRBV28	-	TRBJ2-5	many	CASSPPRETQYF	TGTGCCAGCAGCCCTCCGAGAGAGACCCAGTACTTC
TRBV14	-	TRBJ2-2	-	CASSQVGTENSGELFF	TGTGCCAGCAGCCAAGTTGGGACGGAAAACTCCGGGGAGCTGTTTTTT
TRBV12-3/TRBV12-4	-	TRBJ2-5	-	CASSREGTARGETQYF	TGTGCCAGCAGTCGGGAGGGGACAGCGCGAGGAGAGACCCAGTACTTC
TRBV7-3	TRBD1	TRBJ1-1	few	CASSPWTGARTEAFF	TGTGCCAGCAGCCCCTGGACAGGGGCGCGGACTGAAGCTTTCTTT
TRBV20-1	-	TRBJ2-6	many	CSAQKQGYSGANVLTF	TGCAGTGCTCAGAAACAGGGCTACTCTGGGGCCAACGTCCTGACTTTC
TRBV4-1	TRBD1	TRBJ1-2	few	CASSRDRGRDGYTF	TGCGCCAGCAGCCGTGACAGGGGGCGCGATGGCTACACCTTC
TRBV24-1	TRBD2	TRBJ2-2	few	CATSAPSGDTGELFF	TGTGCCACCAGTGCCCCAAGCGGGGACACCGGGGAGCTGTTTTTT
TRBV20-1	-	TRBJ2-7	-	CSARGTAPYEQYF	TGCAGTGCTAGAGGAACAGCGCCCTACGAGCAGTACTTC
TRBV2	TRBD1	TRBJ2-2	many	CASSRGGVRTGELFF	TGTGCCAGCAGTAGAGGGGGCGTTCGGACCGGGGAGCTGTTTTTT
TRBV4-1	-	TRBJ2-2	-	CASSQGQRNTGELFF	TGCGCCAGCAGCCAAGGTCAGCGAAACACCGGGGAGCTGTTTTTT
TRBV6-5	-	TRBJ2-1	many	CASSWSLDYSYNEQFF	TGTGCCAGCAGTTGGTCGCTAGACTACTCCTACAATGAGCAGTTCTTC
TRBV12-3/TRBV12-4	-	TRBJ1-1	-	CASSRSGRNTEAFF	TGTGCCAGCAGTAGATCAGGACGTAACACTGAAGCTTTCTTT
TRBV5-6	-	TRBJ2-5	-	CASGPLGDGQETQYF	TGTGCCAGCGGCCCGCTGGGGGACGGCCAAGAGACCCAGTACTTC
TRBV27	TRBD1	TRBJ1-1	-	CASSTLTPGQRRENTEAFF	TGTGCCAGCAGTACCCTCACTCCGGGACAGCGACGAGAGAACACTGAAGCTTTCTTT
TRBV20-1	-	TRBJ2-1	few	CSARGRNEQFF	TGCAGTGCTAGAGGGCGCAATGAGCAGTTCTTC
TRBV6-5	-	TRBJ1-5	few	CASSYRTSGQPQHF	TGTGCCAGCAGTTACAGGACGAGCGGACAGCCCCAGCATTTT
TRBV29-1	TRBD2	TRBJ2-1	few	CSVESWAGGSYNEQFF	TGCAGCGTTGAATCATGGGCGGGAGGGTCCTACAATGAGCAGTTCTTC
TRBV28	-	TRBJ1-3	-	CAGSGERAGNTIYF	TGTGCCGGTAGCGGGGAGAGAGCTGGAAACACCATATATTTT
TRBV12-3/TRBV12-4	TRBD1	TRBJ2-3	few	CASSFGTESTDTQYF	TGTGCCAGCAGTTTCGGGACAGAGAGCACAGATACGCAGTATTTT
TRBV10-3	-	TRBJ1-2	-	CAISESQRNYGYTF	TGTGCCATCAGTGAGTCCCAGCGGAACTATGGCTACACCTTC
TRBV2	-	TRBJ2-1	few	CASSPSEQFF	TGTGCCAGCAGCCCCTCCGAGCAGTTCTTC
TRBV29-1	-	TRBJ1-3	few	CSVGEGFSSGNTIYF	TGCAGCGTTGGCGAGGGCTTTTCCTCTGGAAACACCATATATTTT
TRBV20-1	-	TRBJ1-4	many	CSAVRDRTLGEKLFF	TGCAGTGCGGTTAGAGACCGTACCTTGGGCGAAAAACTGTTTTTT
TRBV9	-	TRBJ2-2	few	CASSGFQAAGELFF	TGTGCCAGCAGCGGTTTCCAAGCGGCCGGGGAGCTGTTTTTT
TRBV10-1	-	TRBJ2-3	many	CASSDTFRTDTQYF	TGCGCCAGCAGTGATACATTCCGCACAGATACGCAGTATTTT